This T cell receptor (beta chain) was obtained from a study of T cell responses to AZD1222 COVID-19 vaccine. Points from the study as a whole: Nearly half of unique spike-specific TCRs reportedly avoided B.1.351 and B.1.1.7 mutated regions. Vaccination with two AZD1222 doses was followed by a rise in Spike-specific TCR breadth and depth. At 160-218 and 743-854, vaccine-associated CD4 TCRs were dominant, and they spanned spike. Without day 14 samples, only post-peak T cell repertoires were studied.

To note about this clone: Antigen specificity is unknown.

Germline V gene data show CDR1 as GTSNPN and CDR2 as SVGIG (reference sequence). Trimming pared 4 bases from V and 5 bases from J, leaving 14 bases between. The CDR3 extends over 13 amino acids. Clones were sequenced by immunoSEQ multiplex PCR, and TCRdb holds only the in-frame ones, with some missing. The table shows 75,000 to 100,000 clones, with around nine tenths occurring only once. The chain recombines TRBV30 with TRBJ1-1, with D unresolved. Material: peripheral blood, obtained on day 0 of MenACWY control vaccination. The receptor was isolated from an adult in good health. The CDR3 sequence: CAWMWWRGTEAFF. The CDR3 bases are TGTGCCTGGATGTGGTGGAGAGGTACTGAAGCTTTCTTT.